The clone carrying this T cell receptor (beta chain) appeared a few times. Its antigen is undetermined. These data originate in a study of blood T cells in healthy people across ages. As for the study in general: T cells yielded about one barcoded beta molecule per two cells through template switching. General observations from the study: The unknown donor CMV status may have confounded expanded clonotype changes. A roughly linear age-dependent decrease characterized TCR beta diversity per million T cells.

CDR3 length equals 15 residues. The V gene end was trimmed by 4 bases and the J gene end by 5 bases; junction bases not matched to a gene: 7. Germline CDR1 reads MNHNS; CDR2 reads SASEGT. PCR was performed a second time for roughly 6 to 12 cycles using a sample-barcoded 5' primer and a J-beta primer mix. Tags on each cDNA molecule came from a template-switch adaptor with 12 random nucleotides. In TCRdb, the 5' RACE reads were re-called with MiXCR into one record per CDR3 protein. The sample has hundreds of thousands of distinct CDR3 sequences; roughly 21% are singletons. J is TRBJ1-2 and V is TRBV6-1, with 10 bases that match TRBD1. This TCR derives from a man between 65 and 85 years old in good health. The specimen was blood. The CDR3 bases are TGTGCCAGCAGTGTGACAGGGGGCCGAGAGTATGGCTACACCTTC. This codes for CASSVTGGREYGYTF.